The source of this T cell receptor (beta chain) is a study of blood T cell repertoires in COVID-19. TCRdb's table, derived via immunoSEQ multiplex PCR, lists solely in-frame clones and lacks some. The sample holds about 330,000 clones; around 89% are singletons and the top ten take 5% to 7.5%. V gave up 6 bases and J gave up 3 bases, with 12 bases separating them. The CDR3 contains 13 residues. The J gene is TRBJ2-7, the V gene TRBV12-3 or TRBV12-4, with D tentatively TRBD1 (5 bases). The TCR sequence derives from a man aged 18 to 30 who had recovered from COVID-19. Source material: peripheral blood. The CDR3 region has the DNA TGTGCCAGCAGCCCAGGGTTCGGCTACGAGCAGTACTTC. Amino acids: CASSPGFGYEQYF.